This T cell receptor (beta chain) was documented in a study of blood T cells in healthy people across ages. General study points: A strong correlation between TCR beta diversity and naive T cell percentage was seen.

The ends were cut back, 3 bases at V and 3 bases at J, with 14 bases in the middle. The CDR3 loop spans 15 amino acids. The draw of peripheral blood yielded around 9.6 milliliters from each donor. Alongside a J-beta primer mix, a sample-barcoded 5' primer served in a second PCR lasting about 7 to 12 cycles. In TCRdb, the 5' RACE reads were re-called with MiXCR into one record per CDR3 protein. Among around 620,000 distinct CDR3 sequences listed, 25% to 30% were seen once. Regarding this clonotype: Its antigen is not identified.

The chain carries TRBV12-3 or TRBV12-4 and TRBJ2-5; D might be TRBD2 (7 bases). Sequenced input: blood. The origin of this receptor is a woman between 65 and 79 years old in good health. CDR3 sequence reads: CASSFRGGAEETQYF. CDR3 bases: TGTGCCAGCAGTTTTCGTGGGGGGGCCGAAGAGACCCAGTACTTC.